This TCR beta chain emerged from a study of cytomegalovirus exposure and HLA in healthy donors (dated by TCRdb to 2016 to 2017). For the wider study: According to a later analysis, the 100 to 150 validation repertoires were produced on the same platform as the 666 repertoires of the first cohort. The study aimed to test whether cataloging public T cell receptors could reveal signatures of past pathogen exposure. Besides the first cohort of roughly 660 subjects, a separate validation cohort made up of 120 different subjects was used. To predict cytomegalovirus infection status, the study combined high-throughput TCR immunosequencing, statistical association of individual TCRs with disease status, and machine learning. The study at large found these results: All 120 or so repertoires were used to score co-occurrence in the validation cohort in a later analysis, because that analysis had no HLA typing for the cohort. A few of the identified cytomegalovirus-associated TCR beta chains were confirmed in vitro to be specific for cytomegalovirus antigens. The authors suggested that the approach could potentially be generalized to other disease states and immunological phenotypes. In the study, some 160 TCR beta chains were listed as associated with cytomegalovirus. Cytomegalovirus status was reported to be diagnosed by the classifier with high specificity and sensitivity in both the original and validation cohorts. In a later analysis, TCRs clustered in the first cohort were found to also tend to co-occur in the approximately 120 validation repertoires, with 94% of cluster scores above 0. While some public TCRs were present in many individuals, most TCR sequences turned up only very rarely across donors.

Separate from the approximately 700-subject first cohort, the validation cohort of 90 to 150 subjects was the group to which the donors belonged. From the cysteine through the phenylalanine, the CDR3 covers 13 amino acids. Solely the CDR3 DNA is kept, with 39 bases framed from the first base. The germline V gene encodes CDR1 SGHRS and CDR2 YFSETQ. Trimming costs V 1 base and J 2 bases, and their ends lie 4 bases apart. As for this clone: The antigen this receptor binds is unknown. No base qualities exist here, and no much larger clone lies one base off it. Other DNA variants within this sample encode the same CDR3.

Library method: the immunoSEQ multiplex PCR assay. Per the source publication's procedure: A statistical classification framework was developed to diagnose cytomegalovirus status using the catalog of TCR beta chain sequences. TCRdb provides this immuneACCESS table in a form limited to in-frame rearrangements. Some clones are lacking; in checked studies, under half of them reflect an unresolved V gene, and why the rest are absent is not known. The DNA gave D and trimming, while V, J and clone size come from that table. For this sample the table gives around 300,000 clones, of which 85% to 90% were detected only once. Of the sample, about 0.85% is held by the ten largest clones.

The specimen was PBMCs. Rearrangement joined TRBV5-1 to TRBJ1-5; the D gene lacks a confident call. The clonotype originates from a woman between 18 and 29 years old in good health and CMV-seronegative. The CDR3 here reads CASSLTGNQPQHF. The nucleotides are TGCGCCAGCAGCTTGACAGGCAATCAGCCCCAGCATTTT.